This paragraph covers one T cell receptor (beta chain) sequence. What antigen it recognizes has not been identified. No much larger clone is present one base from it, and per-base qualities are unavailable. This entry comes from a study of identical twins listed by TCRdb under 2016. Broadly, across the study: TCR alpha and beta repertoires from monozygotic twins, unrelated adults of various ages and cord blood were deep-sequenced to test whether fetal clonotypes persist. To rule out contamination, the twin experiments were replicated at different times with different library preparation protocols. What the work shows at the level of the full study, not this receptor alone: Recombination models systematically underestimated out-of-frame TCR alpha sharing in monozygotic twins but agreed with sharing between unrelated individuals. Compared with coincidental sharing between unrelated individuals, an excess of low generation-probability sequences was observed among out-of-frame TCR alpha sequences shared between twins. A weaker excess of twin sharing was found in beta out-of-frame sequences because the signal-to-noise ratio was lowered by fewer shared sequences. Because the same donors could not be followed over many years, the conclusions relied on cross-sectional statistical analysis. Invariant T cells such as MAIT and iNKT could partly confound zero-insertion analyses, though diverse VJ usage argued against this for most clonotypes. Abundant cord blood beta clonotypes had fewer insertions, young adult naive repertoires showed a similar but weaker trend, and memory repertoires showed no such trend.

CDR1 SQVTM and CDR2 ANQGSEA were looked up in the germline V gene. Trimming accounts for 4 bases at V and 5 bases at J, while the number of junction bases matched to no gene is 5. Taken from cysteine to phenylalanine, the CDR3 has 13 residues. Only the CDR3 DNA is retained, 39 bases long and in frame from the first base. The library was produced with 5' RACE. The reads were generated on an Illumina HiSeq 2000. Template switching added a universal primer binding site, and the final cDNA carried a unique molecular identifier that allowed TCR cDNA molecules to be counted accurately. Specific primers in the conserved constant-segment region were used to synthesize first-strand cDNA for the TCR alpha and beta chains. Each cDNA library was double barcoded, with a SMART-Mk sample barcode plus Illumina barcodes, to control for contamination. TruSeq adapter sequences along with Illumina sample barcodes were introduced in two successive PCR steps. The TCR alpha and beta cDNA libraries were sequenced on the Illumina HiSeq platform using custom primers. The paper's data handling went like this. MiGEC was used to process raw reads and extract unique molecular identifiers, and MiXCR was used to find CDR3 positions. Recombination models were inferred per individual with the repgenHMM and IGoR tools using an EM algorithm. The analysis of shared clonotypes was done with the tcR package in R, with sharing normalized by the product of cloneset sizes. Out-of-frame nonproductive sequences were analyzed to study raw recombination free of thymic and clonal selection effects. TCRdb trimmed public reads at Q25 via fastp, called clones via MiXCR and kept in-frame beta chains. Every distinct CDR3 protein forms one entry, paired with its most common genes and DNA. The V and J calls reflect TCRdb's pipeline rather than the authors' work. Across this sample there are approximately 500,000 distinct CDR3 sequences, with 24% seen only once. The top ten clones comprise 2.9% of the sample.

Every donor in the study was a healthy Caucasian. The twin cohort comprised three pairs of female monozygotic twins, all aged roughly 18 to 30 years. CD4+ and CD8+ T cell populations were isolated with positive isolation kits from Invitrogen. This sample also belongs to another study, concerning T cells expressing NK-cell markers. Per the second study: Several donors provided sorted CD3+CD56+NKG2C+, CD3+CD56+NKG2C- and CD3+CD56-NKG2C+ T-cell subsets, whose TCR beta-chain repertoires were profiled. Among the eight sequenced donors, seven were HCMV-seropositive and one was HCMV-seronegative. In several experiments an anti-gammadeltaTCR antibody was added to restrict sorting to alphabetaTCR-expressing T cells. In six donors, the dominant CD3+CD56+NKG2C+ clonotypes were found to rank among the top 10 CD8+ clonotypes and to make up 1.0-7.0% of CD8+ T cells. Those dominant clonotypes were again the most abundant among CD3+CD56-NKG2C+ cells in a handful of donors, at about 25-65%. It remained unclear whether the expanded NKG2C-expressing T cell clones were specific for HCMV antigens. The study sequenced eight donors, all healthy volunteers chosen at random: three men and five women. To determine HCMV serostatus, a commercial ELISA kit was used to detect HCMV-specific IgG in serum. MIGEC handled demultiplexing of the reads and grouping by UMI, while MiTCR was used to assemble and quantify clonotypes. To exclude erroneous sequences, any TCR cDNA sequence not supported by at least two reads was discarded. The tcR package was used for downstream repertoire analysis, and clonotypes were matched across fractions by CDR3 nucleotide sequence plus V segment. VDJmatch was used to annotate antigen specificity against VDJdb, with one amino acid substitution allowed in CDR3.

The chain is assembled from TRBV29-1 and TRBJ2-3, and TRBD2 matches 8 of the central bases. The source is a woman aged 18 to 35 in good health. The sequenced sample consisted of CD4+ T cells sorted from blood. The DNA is TGCAGCGTTGGCTTGCGGGAGGTAGATACGCAGTATTTT. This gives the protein CSVGLREVDTQYF.